This TCR beta chain is drawn from a study of shared clonotypes between healthy human individuals. Findings and caveats of the study: Roughly 4.6% of naive CD4 clonotypes were common to four donors.

With respect to this clone: What it recognizes is unknown.

Germline lookup yields CDR1 MDHEN and CDR2 SYDVKM. The V end lost 4 bases, the J end lost 17 bases, and 12 bases lay between the germline ends. This CDR3 spans 11 amino acids. Clones were sequenced by immunoSEQ multiplex PCR, and TCRdb holds only the in-frame ones, with some missing. The table lists about a million clones, roughly 80% of them singletons. Sequences were obtained from memory CD4+ T cells sorted from blood. Subset described: CD45RA-negative fraction. The receptor comes from a man younger than 30 in good health. J is TRBJ1-6 and V is TRBV28; D gene unclear. Here the CDR3 reads CASSSPGVFHF. DNA for the CDR3: TGTGCCAGCAGTTCTCCGGGCGTCTTCCACTTT.